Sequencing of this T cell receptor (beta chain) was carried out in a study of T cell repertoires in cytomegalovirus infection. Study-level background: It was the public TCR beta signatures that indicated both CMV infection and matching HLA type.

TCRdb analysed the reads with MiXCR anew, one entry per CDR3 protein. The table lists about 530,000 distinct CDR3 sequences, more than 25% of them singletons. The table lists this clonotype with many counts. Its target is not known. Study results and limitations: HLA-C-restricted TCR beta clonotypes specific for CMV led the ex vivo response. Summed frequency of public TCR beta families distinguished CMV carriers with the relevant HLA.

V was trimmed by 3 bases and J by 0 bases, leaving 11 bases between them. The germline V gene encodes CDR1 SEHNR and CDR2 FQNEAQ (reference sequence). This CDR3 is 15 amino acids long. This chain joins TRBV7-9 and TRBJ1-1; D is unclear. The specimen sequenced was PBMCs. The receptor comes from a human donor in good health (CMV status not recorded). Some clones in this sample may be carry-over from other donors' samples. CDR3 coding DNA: TGTGCCAGCAGCTTTGGGCCCAAGGTGAACACTGAAGCTTTCTTT. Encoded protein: CASSFGPKVNTEAFF.